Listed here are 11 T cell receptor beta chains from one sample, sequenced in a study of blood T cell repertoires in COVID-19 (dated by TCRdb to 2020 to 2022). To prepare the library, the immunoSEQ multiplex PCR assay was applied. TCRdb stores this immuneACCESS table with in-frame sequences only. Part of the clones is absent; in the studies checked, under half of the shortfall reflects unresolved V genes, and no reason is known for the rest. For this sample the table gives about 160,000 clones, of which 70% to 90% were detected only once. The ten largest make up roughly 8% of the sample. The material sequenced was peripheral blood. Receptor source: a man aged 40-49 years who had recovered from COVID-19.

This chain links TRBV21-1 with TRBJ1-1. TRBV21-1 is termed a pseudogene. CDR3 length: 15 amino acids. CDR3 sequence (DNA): TGTGCCAGCAGCAAAGCGCTTCCGTCGGGCGCGGGAGCTTTCTTT. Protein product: CASSKALPSGAGAFF.

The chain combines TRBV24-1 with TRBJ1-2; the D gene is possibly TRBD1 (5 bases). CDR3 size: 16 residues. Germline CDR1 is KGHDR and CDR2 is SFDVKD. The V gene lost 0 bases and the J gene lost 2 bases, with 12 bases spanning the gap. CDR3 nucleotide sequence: TGTGCCACCAGTGATTTGCCAGGGAGGAGCAACTATGGCTACACCTTC. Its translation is CATSDLPGRSNYGYTF.

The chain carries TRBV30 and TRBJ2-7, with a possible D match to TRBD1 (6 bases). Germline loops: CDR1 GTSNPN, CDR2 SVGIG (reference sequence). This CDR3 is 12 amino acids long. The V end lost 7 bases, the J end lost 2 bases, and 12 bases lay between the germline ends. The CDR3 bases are TGTGCCTCAACAGGGCCCACCTACGAGCAGTACTTC. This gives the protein CASTGPTYEQYF.

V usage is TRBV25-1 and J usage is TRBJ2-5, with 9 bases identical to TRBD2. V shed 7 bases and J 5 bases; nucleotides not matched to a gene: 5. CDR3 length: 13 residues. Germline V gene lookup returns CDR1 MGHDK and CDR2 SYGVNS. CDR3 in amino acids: CASNSGGGETQYF. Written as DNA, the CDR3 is TGTGCCAGCAATAGCGGGGGAGGTGAGACCCAGTACTTC. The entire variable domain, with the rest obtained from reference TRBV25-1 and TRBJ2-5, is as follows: EADIYQTPRYLVIGTGKKITLECSQTMGHDKMYWYQQDPGMELHLIHYSYGVNSTEKGDLSSESTVSRIRTEHFPLTLESARPSHTSQYLCASNSGGGETQYFGPGTRLLVL.

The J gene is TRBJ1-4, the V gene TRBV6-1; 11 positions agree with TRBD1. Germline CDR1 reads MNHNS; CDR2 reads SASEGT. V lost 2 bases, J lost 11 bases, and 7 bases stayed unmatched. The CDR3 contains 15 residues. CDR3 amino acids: CASSETGTGGRKLFF. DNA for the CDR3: TGTGCCAGCAGTGAAACCGGGACAGGGGGACGGAAACTGTTTTTT.

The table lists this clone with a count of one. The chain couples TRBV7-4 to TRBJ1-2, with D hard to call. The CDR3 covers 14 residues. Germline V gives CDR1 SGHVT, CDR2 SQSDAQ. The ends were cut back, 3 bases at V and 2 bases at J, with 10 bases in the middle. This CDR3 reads CASSLSLRNYGYTF. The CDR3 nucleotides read TGTGCCAGCAGCTTGAGCTTGCGAAACTATGGCTACACCTTC.

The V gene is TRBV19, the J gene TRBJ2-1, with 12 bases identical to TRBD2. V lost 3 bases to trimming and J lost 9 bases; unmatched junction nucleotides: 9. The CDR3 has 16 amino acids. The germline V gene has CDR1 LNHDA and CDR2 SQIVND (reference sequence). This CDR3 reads CASSIHRLAGAGEQFF. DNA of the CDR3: TGTGCCAGTAGTATCCATAGACTAGCGGGAGCAGGTGAGCAGTTCTTC.

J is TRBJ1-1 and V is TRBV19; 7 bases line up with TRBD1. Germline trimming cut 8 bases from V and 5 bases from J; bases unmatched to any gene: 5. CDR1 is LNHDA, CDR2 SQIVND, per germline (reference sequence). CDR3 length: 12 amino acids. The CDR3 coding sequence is TGTGCCAGTCAGACAGGGTGGACTGAAGCTTTCTTT. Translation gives CASQTGWTEAFF.

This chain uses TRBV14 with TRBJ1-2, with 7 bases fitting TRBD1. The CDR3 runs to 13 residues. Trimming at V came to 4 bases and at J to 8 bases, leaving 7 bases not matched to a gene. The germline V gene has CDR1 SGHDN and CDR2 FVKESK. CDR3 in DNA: TGTGCCAGCAGCCCTAGAAGGGACAGCGGCTACACCTTC. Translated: CASSPRRDSGYTF.

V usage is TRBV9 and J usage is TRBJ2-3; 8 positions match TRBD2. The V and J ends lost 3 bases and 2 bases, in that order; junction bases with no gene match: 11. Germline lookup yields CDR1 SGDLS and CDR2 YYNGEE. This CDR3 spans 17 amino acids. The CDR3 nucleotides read TGTGCCAGCAGCGGCGCGGGGCGGGGGGCGTCCACAGATACGCAGTATTTT. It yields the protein CASSGAGRGASTDTQYF.

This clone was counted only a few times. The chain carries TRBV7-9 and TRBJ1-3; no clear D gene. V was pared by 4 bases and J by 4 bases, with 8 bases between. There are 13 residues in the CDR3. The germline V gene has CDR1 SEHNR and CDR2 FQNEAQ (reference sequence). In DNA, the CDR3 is TGTGCCAGCAGCTACGTAACAGGAAACACCATATATTTT. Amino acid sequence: CASSYVTGNTIYF. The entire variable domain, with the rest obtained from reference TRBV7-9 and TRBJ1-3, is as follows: DTGVSQNPRHKITKRGQNVTFRCDPISEHNRLYWYRQTLGQGPEFLTYFQNEAQLEKSRLLSDRFSAERPKGSFSTLEIQRTEQGDSAMYLCASSYVTGNTIYFGEGSWLTVV.